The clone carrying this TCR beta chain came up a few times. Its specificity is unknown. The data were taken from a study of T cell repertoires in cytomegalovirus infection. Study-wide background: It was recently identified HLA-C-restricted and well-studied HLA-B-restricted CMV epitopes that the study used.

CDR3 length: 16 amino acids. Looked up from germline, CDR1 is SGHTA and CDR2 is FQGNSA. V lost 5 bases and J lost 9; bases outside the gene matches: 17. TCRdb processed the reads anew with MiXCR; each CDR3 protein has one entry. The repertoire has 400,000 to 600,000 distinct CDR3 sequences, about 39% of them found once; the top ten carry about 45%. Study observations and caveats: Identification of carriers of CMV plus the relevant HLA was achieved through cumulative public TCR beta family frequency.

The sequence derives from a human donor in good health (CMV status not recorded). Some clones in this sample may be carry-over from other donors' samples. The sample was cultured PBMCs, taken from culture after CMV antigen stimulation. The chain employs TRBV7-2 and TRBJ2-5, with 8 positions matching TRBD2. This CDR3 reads CASSPGGAGAISAQYF. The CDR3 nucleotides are TGTGCCAGCAGCCCCGGGGGAGCGGGGGCCATCTCGGCCCAGTACTTC.